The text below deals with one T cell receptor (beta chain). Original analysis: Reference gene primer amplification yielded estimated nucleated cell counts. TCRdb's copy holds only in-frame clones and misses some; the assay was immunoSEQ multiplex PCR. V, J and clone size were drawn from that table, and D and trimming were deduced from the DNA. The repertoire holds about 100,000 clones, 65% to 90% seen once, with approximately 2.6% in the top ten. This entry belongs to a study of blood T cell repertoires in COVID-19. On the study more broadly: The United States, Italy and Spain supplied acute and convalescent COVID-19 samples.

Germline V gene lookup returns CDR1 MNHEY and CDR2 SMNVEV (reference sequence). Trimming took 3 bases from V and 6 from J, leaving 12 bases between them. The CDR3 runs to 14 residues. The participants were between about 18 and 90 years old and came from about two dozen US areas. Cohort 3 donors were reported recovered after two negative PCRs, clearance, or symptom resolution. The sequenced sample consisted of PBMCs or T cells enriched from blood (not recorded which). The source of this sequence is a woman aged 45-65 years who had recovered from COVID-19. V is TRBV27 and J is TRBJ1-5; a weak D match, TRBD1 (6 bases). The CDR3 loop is CASSLMGAIQPQHF. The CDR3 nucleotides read TGTGCCAGCAGTTTGATGGGGGCGATTCAGCCCCAGCATTTT.